The present T cell receptor (beta chain) was sequenced within a study of identical twins (dated by TCRdb to 2016 to 2018). Background for the entire study: To test whether fetal clonotypes persist, the study used deep sequencing on TCR alpha and beta repertoires from monozygotic twins, unrelated adults of various ages, and cord blood. To rule out contamination, the twin experiments were replicated at different times with different library preparation protocols.

Every donor in the study was a healthy Caucasian. The twin cohort comprised three pairs of female monozygotic twins, all aged roughly 18 to 29 years. Peripheral blood mononuclear cells were used as the source from which RNA for TCR libraries was isolated. In its sample, this clonotype was seen a few times. There is no known antigen for this receptor. Base qualities were left out, and no much larger clone turns up one base away. The protocol used for the library was 5' RACE. These reads were obtained on an Illumina HiSeq 2000. Template switching introduced a universal primer binding site; the final cDNA contained a unique molecular identifier, enabling accurate counting of TCR cDNA molecules. First-strand cDNA for TCR alpha and beta chains was synthesized from specific primers in the conserved constant-segment region. To control for contamination, every cDNA library was double barcoded, receiving both a SMART-Mk sample barcode and Illumina barcodes. Two successive PCR steps introduced TruSeq adapter sequences along with Illumina sample barcodes. TCR alpha and beta cDNA libraries were sequenced on the Illumina HiSeq platform with custom primers. From the authors' description of their analysis: Unique molecular identifiers were extracted from raw reads with MiGEC, and CDR3 positions were determined with MiXCR. Recombination models were inferred per individual with the repgenHMM and IGoR tools using an EM algorithm. The tcR package in R was used for shared clonotype analysis, with sharing normalized by the product of cloneset sizes. To study raw recombination without the effects of thymic and clonal selection, out-of-frame nonproductive sequences were analyzed. The raw public reads went through TCRdb reprocessing: fastp at Q25, MiXCR clone calling, in-frame beta chains kept. Rows with one shared CDR3 protein collapse into an entry with the most common genes and DNA. The V and J calls reflect TCRdb's pipeline rather than the authors' work. Here the sample has some 760,000 distinct CDR3 sequences; about 18% occur a single time. Around 13% of the sample is held by the ten biggest clonotypes.

The CDR3 sequence holds 11 residues, the cysteine and phenylalanine included. Solely the CDR3 DNA is kept, with 33 bases framed from the first base. The trim is 10 bases for V and 9 bases for J, with a gap of 13 bases between the germline ends. Reading the germline V gene (reference sequence) gives CDR1 MNHEY and CDR2 SMNVEV. General study outcomes and caveats: Because the same donors could not be followed over many years, conclusions were based on cross-sectional statistical analysis. Zero-insertion analyses could be partly confounded by invariant T cells such as MAIT and iNKT, though diverse VJ usage argued against such confounding for most clonotypes. Out-of-frame TCR alpha sharing in monozygotic twins was systematically underestimated by recombination models, whereas sharing between unrelated individuals was in agreement with the recombination models. Compared with coincidental sharing between unrelated individuals, out-of-frame TCR alpha sequences shared between twins showed an excess of sequences with low generation probability. A weaker excess of twin sharing was found in beta out-of-frame sequences because the signal-to-noise ratio was lowered by fewer shared sequences. Fewer insertions were carried by abundant cord blood beta clonotypes; a weaker similar trend was observed in young adult naive repertoires, while no such trend was observed in memory repertoires.

This sample also appeared in a second study, on T cells expressing NK-cell markers. As the second paper documents: Three sorted T-cell subsets (CD3+CD56+NKG2C+, CD3+CD56+NKG2C- and CD3+CD56-NKG2C+) from under 10 donors had their TCR beta-chain repertoires profiled. Of the eight sequenced donors, seven were found to be HCMV-seropositive and one was found to be HCMV-seronegative. To restrict sorting to alphabetaTCR-expressing T cells, an anti-gammadeltaTCR antibody was added in several experiments. In 6 or 7 donors, the dominant CD3+CD56+NKG2C+ clonotypes ranked among the top 10 CD8+ clonotypes, making up 1.0-7.0% of CD8+ T cells. Those dominant clonotypes were again the most abundant among CD3+CD56-NKG2C+ cells in four donors, at roughly 25-60.1%. Whether the expanded NKG2C-expressing T cell clones were specific for HCMV antigens was left unclear. All eight donors whose samples were sequenced were randomly selected healthy volunteers, three of them men and five women. HCMV serostatus was determined by detecting HCMV-specific IgG in serum with a commercial ELISA kit. Bulk peripheral blood T-cell repertoires were additionally sequenced from unsorted PBMC for several donors. MIGEC was used to demultiplex reads and group reads by UMI, and MiTCR was used to assemble and quantify clonotypes. To remove erroneous sequences, TCR cDNA sequences were retained only when supported by two or more reads. The tcR package was used for downstream repertoire analysis, with clonotypes matched between fractions based on CDR3 nucleotide sequence plus V segment. VDJmatch was used to annotate antigen specificity against VDJdb, with one amino acid substitution in CDR3 allowed.

The rearranged segments are TRBV27 and TRBJ2-1, and TRBD2 may be the D gene, going by 7 matching bases. Sequenced: PBMCs. The source of this sequence is a woman in her late teens or twenties in good health. The CDR3 amino acid sequence is: CAIRGAREQFF. The bases are TGTGCCATCCGGGGGGCTCGTGAGCAGTTCTTC.